The 26 T cell receptor beta chains in this list originate from one sample, sequenced in a study of multiple sclerosis patients with progressive multifocal leukoencephalopathy. Measured with immunoSEQ multiplex PCR; TCRdb has only the in-frame clones, and not every one. The sample yields about 30,000 clones, about nine tenths seen once. Regarding time point: less than 7 months of natalizumab therapy. Sequencing was performed on PBMCs, taken from a patient treated with natalizumab. The receptors shown here come from a human donor with multiple sclerosis.

V is TRBV28 and J is TRBJ1-1; D is uncertain. The germline V and J ends were trimmed by 5 bases and 1 base, with 14 bases remaining between them. The CDR3 is made up of 15 amino acids. Per germline, CDR1 MDHEN and CDR2 SYDVKM. The CDR3 DNA reads as TGTGCCAGCAGTCAGATAGACCGTCAGAACACTGAAGCTTTCTTT. Its translation: CASSQIDRQNTEAFF.

This sequence joins TRBV5-6 and TRBJ1-5; TRBD1 agrees at 8 bases. The junction had 4 bases not matched to a gene; V was cut back by 2 bases and J by 6 bases. The CDR3 is 14 amino acids. Germline CDR1 and CDR2: SGHDT and YYEEEE. The CDR3 DNA reads as TGTGCCAGCAGCTTAAGGCAGGGGGCTCAGCCCCAGCATTTT. Translating it yields CASSLRQGAQPQHF.

The chain carries TRBV6-1 and TRBJ2-7; 7 bases map to TRBD1. This CDR3 is built from 12 residues. The germline V gene has CDR1 MNHNS and CDR2 SASEGT. V lost 4 bases and J lost 3; bases outside the gene matches: 0. The CDR3 bases are TGTGCCAGCAGTGGACAGGGCTACGAGCAGTACTTC. As protein: CASSGQGYEQYF.

The chain has TRBV5-6 and TRBJ1-1; D not certain. Germline CDR1 reads SGHDT; CDR2 reads YYEEEE. This CDR3 region has 11 residues. V lost 2 bases and J 6 bases, leaving 5 bases between the germline ends. DNA of the CDR3: TGTGCCAGCAGCTTTGGAGCTGAAGCTTTCTTT. It specifies CASSFGAEAFF.

V and J are TRBV5-6 and TRBJ2-3; D ambiguous. The germline V gene has CDR1 SGHDT and CDR2 YYEEEE. The CDR3 is made up of 15 amino acids. The germline V and J ends were trimmed by 6 bases and 2 bases, with 16 bases remaining between them. Here the CDR3 DNA reads TGTGCCAGCACGGTCCTAGGCGGCACCACAGATACGCAGTATTTT. Protein sequence: CASTVLGGTTDTQYF. The full variable domain, its missing parts supplied by reference TRBV5-6 and TRBJ2-3, is DAGVTQSPTHLIKTRGQQVTLRCSPKSGHDTVSWYQQALGQGPQFIFQYYEEEERQRGNFPDRFSGHQFPNYSSELNVNALLLGDSALYLCASTVLGGTTDTQYFGPGTRLTVL.

The chain recombines TRBV30 with TRBJ1-5, with a possible D match to TRBD1 (6 bases). The V gene's germline CDR1 is GTSNPN and CDR2 SVGIG (reference sequence). The CDR3 sequence is 15 residues long. V was trimmed by 5 bases and J by 7 bases, leaving 21 bases between them. In nucleotides, the CDR3 is TGTGCCTGGGGACCCCGGACAGCGCTAAAGCAGCCCCAGCATTTT. As protein: CAWGPRTALKQPQHF.

A remark on this clone: This sample also contains other DNA sequences that code for the same CDR3. V and J are TRBV29-1 and TRBJ2-3, with D possibly matching TRBD2 (6 bases). The CDR3 runs to 13 residues. CDR1 is SQVTM and CDR2 is ANQGSEA in the germline V gene. Deletions cut 4 bases from V and 4 bases from J, with 12 bases between. CDR3 residues: CSVGGSGADTQYF. The CDR3, as DNA: TGCAGCGTTGGGGGTTCGGGGGCAGATACGCAGTATTTT.

The chain has TRBV11-2 and TRBJ2-7; 7 nucleotides agree with TRBD1. The CDR3 consists of 14 residues. The J segment lost 0 bases and the V segment lost 6 bases, leaving 5 bases of the junction unmatched. Germline values: CDR1 SGHAT, CDR2 FQNNGV. The CDR3 region is CASRSTGSSYEQYF. The CDR3 coding sequence is TGTGCCAGCAGATCGACAGGGAGCTCCTACGAGCAGTACTTC.

This clone was detected a few times. V gene TRBV6-6 combines with J gene TRBJ1-3; 9 bases are a match to TRBD1. The CDR3 consists of 14 residues. CDR1 is MNHNY and CDR2 is SVGAGI in the germline V gene (reference sequence). V trimming: 6 bases; J trimming: 0 bases; junction bases outside the gene matches: 0. CDR3 protein: CASRDRGSGNTIYF. The DNA of the CDR3 is TGTGCCAGCAGGGACAGGGGCTCTGGAAACACCATATATTTT.

The chain uses TRBV11-2 and TRBJ2-2; 8 positions agree with TRBD1. Germline V CDR1 and CDR2: SGHAT, FQNNGV. CDR3 length equals 15 residues. J gave up 6 bases and V 1 base, and 4 bases lay outside the gene matches. Here the CDR3 DNA reads TGTGCCAGCAGCTTAGCCAGGGGGCGCCCCGGGGAGCTGTTTTTT. Amino acids: CASSLARGRPGELFF.

The chain recombines TRBV15 with TRBJ1-5, with D tentatively TRBD1 (5 bases). CDR3 size: 14 residues. The V end was cut by 8 bases, the J end by 7 bases, with 18 bases between. Germline lookup yields CDR1 LNHNV and CDR2 YYDKDF (reference sequence). CDR3 residues: CATALGTGGQPQHF. As DNA, the CDR3 is TGTGCCACCGCCCTGGGGACTGGGGGGCAGCCCCAGCATTTT.

This clone is a singleton in its sample. The chain uses TRBV6-5 and TRBJ2-7; 13 nucleotides align to TRBD2. CDR3 size: 14 residues. Germline CDR1 reads MNHEY; CDR2 reads SVGAGI. V was pared by 10 bases and J by 6 bases, with 9 bases of the junction left unmatched. The CDR3 DNA is TGTGCCACGACTGGACTAGCGGGAGTATCCGAGCAGTACTTC. Amino acid sequence: CATTGLAGVSEQYF.

The V and J genes are TRBV5-1 and TRBJ2-1; 15 bases fit TRBD2. Germline-derived CDR1 and CDR2 are SGHRS and YFSETQ. This CDR3 is built from 16 residues. V lost 2 bases to trimming and J lost 9 bases; unmatched junction nucleotides: 6. The DNA for the CDR3 is TGCGCCAGCAGCTTCGGACTAGCGGGAGGGCCAGGTGAGCAGTTCTTC. Protein product: CASSFGLAGGPGEQFF.

The chain recombines TRBV14 with TRBJ2-1, with 8 nucleotides matching TRBD2. V shed 1 base, J shed 2 bases, and the junction held 4 bases outside the gene matches. The length of the CDR3 is 16 residues. CDR1 and CDR2 from the germline V gene are SGHDN and FVKESK. The CDR3 sequence: CASSQGRAGAYNEQFF. The CDR3, as DNA: TGTGCCAGCAGCCAAGGAAGAGCGGGAGCCTACAATGAGCAGTTCTTC.

V and J are TRBV4-3 and TRBJ2-7; no reliable D call. The CDR3 spans 14 residues. Germline lookup yields CDR1 LGHNA and CDR2 YSLEER. Deletions cut 0 bases from V and 0 bases from J, with 6 bases between. CDR3: CASSQDSGSYEQYF. In DNA, the CDR3 is TGCGCCAGCAGCCAAGACAGTGGCTCCTACGAGCAGTACTTC.

The chain employs TRBV7-9 and TRBJ1-6, with a possible D match to TRBD1 (5 bases). Looked up from germline, CDR1 is SEHNR and CDR2 is FQNEAQ (reference sequence). Trimming took 5 bases from V and 8 from J, leaving 16 bases between them. The CDR3 has 15 amino acids. CDR3 nucleotides: TGTGCCAGCAGCCGGCGCGGGGGATCGGATTCACCCCTCCACTTT. Translated, it gives CASSRRGGSDSPLHF.

The J gene is TRBJ2-4, the V gene TRBV19, with 9 bases that match TRBD2. J gave up 0 bases and V 10 bases, and 4 bases lay outside the gene matches. CDR3 length: 14 amino acids. Per the germline V gene, CDR1 is LNHDA and CDR2 is SQIVND (reference sequence). The CDR3 is CATSGVGAKNIQYF. The CDR3 DNA sequence: TGTGCCACTAGCGGGGTCGGAGCCAAAAACATTCAGTACTTC. The full variable domain, in which reference TRBV19 and TRBJ2-4 provide the parts outside the CDR3, is DGGITQSPKYLFRKEGQNVTLSCEQNLNHDAMYWYRQDPGQGLRLIYYSQIVNDFQKGDIAEGYSVSREKKESFPLTVTSAQKNPTAFYLCATSGVGAKNIQYFGAGTRLSVL.

This sequence joins TRBV6-5 and TRBJ1-1; D perhaps matches TRBD1 (5 bases). V lost 6 bases and J lost 1, with 9 bases in between. CDR1 MNHEY and CDR2 SVGAGI come from the germline V gene. This CDR3 is 13 amino acids long. The DNA of the CDR3 is TGTGCCAGCAGCGTTACAGGGAACACTGAAGCTTTCTTT. Translating it yields CASSVTGNTEAFF.

This rearrangement joins TRBV27 to TRBJ2-7; 9 bases line up with TRBD2. The germline gives CDR1 MNHEY, CDR2 SMNVEV (reference sequence). The CDR3 covers 18 residues. V lost 5 bases, J lost 3 bases, and 17 bases stayed unmatched. CDR3 in DNA: TGTGCCAGCAGTAGCTACTTGCTAGCGGGGCCCCAGGGCTACGAGCAGTACTTC. This sequence encodes CASSSYLLAGPQGYEQYF.

Written as DNA, the CDR3 is TGTGCCAGCAGCCCCGGACTACCAAACCAAGAGACCCAGTACTTC. Translating gives CASSPGLPNQETQYF. The rearrangement joins TRBV9 to TRBJ2-5; D might be TRBD2 (6 bases). Trimming cost V 4 bases and J 0 bases, with 13 bases left between them. Germline V gives CDR1 SGDLS, CDR2 YYNGEE. The CDR3 extends over 15 amino acids.

As for this clone: The junction and the germline gene differ at one end; a read error may be behind it. The sample contains more than one DNA sequence encoding this CDR3. This rearrangement joins TRBV18 to TRBJ1-1; TRBD1 matches 8 bases. This CDR3 comprises 14 residues. Germline CDR1 KGHSH, CDR2 LQKENI. CDR3 in DNA: TGTGCCAGTACCCCTCGGGACAGGAACACTGAGGCTTTCTTT. Translation gives CASTPRDRNTEAFF.

The gene calls are TRBV9 and TRBJ2-1; 9 nucleotides align to TRBD2. The CDR3 has 17 amino acids. Germline CDR1 and CDR2: SGDLS and YYNGEE. The trim removed 4 bases at V and 2 bases at J, leaving 10 bases unmatched. CDR3 DNA: TGTGCCAGCAGCTCCCGGCCTAGCGGGATAACCTACAATGAGCAGTTCTTC. This translates into CASSSRPSGITYNEQFF.

By proportion, this clone is medium-sized. At the DNA level, this CDR3 is encoded by other sequences in the same sample as well. The chain carries TRBV4-1 and TRBJ2-7; 9 nucleotides align to TRBD2. V dropped 3 bases and J dropped 5; count of bases not matched to a gene: 11. Germline V CDR1 and CDR2: MGHRA, YSYEKL. The CDR3 contains 16 residues. CDR3: CASSHPRSGSGDEQYF. CDR3 nucleotide sequence: TGCGCCAGCAGCCACCCCCGTAGCGGGAGCGGAGACGAGCAGTACTTC.

This clone was observed a single time. V and J are TRBV4-3 and TRBJ1-1, with D perhaps matching TRBD1 (5 bases). Germline CDR1 is LGHNA and CDR2 is YSLEER. Trimming stripped 0 bases from V and 1 base from J, with 6 bases between. The CDR3 runs 14 residues. The CDR3 DNA follows: TGCGCCAGCAGCCAAGATACAGGGAACACTGAAGCTTTCTTT. This gives the protein CASSQDTGNTEAFF.

The chain couples TRBV5-4 to TRBJ2-7; TRBD2 aligns across 7 bases. The junction had 12 bases not matched to a gene; V was cut back by 3 bases and J by 6 bases. The CDR3 length is 15 residues. The V gene's germline CDR1 is SGHNT and CDR2 YYREEE (reference sequence). The CDR3 DNA reads as TGTGCCAGCAGCTCTCCCGAGCGGGACCCCTTCGAGCAGTACTTC. Its translation: CASSSPERDPFEQYF.

This clone was detected a few times. The chain uses TRBV4-1 and TRBJ2-1; 10 bases are a match to TRBD2. V was pared by 3 bases and J by 8 bases, with 10 bases of the junction left unmatched. This CDR3 has 16 residues. The germline V gene encodes CDR1 MGHRA and CDR2 YSYEKL. CDR3 bases: TGCGCCAGCAGCCACCCGGCTAGCGGGAGTGGAGATGAGCAGTTCTTC. This sequence encodes CASSHPASGSGDEQFF.